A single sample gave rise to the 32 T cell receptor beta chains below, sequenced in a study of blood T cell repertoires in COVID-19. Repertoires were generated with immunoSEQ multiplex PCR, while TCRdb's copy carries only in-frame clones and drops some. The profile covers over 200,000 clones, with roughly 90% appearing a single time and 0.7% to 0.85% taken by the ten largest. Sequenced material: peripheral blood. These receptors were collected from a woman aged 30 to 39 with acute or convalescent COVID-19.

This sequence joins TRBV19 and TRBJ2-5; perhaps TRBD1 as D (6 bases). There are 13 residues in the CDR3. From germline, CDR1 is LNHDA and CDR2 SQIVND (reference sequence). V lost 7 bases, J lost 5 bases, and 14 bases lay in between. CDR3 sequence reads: CASTGRGLETQYF. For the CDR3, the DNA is TGTGCCAGTACTGGCAGGGGCCTGGAGACCCAGTACTTC.

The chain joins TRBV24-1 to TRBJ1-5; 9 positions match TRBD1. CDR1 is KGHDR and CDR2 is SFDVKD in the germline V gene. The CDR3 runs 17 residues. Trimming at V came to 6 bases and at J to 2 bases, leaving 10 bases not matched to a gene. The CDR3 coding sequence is TGTGCCACCAGTCCAGAATCCGGACAGGGGCGCAATCAGCCCCAGCATTTT. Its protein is CATSPESGQGRNQPQHF.

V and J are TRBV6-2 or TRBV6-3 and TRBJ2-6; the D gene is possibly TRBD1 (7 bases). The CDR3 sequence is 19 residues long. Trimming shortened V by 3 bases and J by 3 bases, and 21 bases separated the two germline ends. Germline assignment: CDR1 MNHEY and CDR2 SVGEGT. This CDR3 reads CASSYPAGGFSYGANVLTF. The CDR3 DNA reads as TGTGCCAGCAGTTATCCGGCAGGGGGGTTTTCGTATGGGGCCAACGTCCTGACTTTC.

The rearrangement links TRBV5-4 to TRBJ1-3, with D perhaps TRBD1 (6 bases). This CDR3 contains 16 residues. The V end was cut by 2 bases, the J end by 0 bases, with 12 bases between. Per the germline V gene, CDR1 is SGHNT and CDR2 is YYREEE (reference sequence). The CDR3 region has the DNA TGTGCCAGCAGCTTAGCGGGACACCTCTCTGGAAACACCATATATTTT. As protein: CASSLAGHLSGNTIYF.

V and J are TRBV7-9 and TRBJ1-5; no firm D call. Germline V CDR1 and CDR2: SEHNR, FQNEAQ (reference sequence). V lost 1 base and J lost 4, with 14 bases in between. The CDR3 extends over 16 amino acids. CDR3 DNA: TGTGCCAGCAGCTTAGGGTCAGGTCGGATTAATCAGCCCCAGCATTTT. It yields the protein CASSLGSGRINQPQHF. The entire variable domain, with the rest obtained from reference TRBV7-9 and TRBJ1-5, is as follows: DTGVSQNPRHKITKRGQNVTFRCDPISEHNRLYWYRQTLGQGPEFLTYFQNEAQLEKSRLLSDRFSAERPKGSFSTLEIQRTEQGDSAMYLCASSLGSGRINQPQHFGDGTRLSIL.

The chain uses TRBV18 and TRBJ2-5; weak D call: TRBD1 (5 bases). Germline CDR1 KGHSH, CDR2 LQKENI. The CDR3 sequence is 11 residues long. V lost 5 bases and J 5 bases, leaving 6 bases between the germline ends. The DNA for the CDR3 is TGTGCCAGCTCAAAGGGGGAGACCCAGTACTTC. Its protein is CASSKGETQYF.

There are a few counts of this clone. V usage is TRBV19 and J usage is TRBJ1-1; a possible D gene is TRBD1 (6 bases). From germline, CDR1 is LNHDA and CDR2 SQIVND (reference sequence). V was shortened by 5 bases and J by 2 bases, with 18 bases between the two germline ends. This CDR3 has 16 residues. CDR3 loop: CASSFRGGGGNTEAFF. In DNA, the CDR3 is TGTGCCAGTAGTTTTAGGGGGGGTGGTGGAAACACTGAAGCTTTCTTT.

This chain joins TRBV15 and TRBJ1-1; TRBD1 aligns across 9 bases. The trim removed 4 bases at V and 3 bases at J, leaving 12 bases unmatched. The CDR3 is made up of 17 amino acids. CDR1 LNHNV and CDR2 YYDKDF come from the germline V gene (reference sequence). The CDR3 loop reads CATSKTRDRVLYTEAFF. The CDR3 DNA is TGTGCCACCAGCAAGACCCGGGACAGGGTTTTATACACTGAAGCTTTCTTT.

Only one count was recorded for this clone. This CDR3 is CASSILGASYEQYF. The CDR3 DNA follows: TGTGCCAGTAGTATCTTGGGGGCTTCCTACGAGCAGTACTTC. The chain recombines TRBV19 with TRBJ2-7; tentatively, D is TRBD1 (6 bases). The CDR3 consists of 14 residues. CDR1 and CDR2 (germline): LNHDA, SQIVND (reference sequence). Trimming took 3 bases from V and 1 from J, leaving 10 bases between them.

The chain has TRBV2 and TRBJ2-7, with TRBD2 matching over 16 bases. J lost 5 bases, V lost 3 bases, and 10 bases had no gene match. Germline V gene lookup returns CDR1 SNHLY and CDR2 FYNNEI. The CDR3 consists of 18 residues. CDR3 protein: CASSDPGLAGGPVDEQYF. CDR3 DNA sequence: TGTGCCAGCAGTGATCCGGGACTAGCGGGAGGGCCTGTCGACGAGCAGTACTTC.

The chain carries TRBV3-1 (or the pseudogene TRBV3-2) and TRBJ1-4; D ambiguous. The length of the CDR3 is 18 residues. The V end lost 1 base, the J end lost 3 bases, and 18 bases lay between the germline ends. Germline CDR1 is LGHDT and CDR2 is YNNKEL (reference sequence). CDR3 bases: TGTGCCAGCAGCCAAGCCAGTCTCTCCTTTGCGGCTAATGAAAAACTGTTTTTT. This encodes CASSQASLSFAANEKLFF.

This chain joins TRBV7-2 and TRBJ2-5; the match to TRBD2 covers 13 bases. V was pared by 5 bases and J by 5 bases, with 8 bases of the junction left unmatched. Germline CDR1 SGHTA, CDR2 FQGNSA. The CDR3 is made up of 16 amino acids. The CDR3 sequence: CASSETSGRSSETQYF. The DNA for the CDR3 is TGTGCCAGCAGCGAGACTAGCGGGAGGAGTAGTGAGACCCAGTACTTC.

As DNA, the CDR3 is TGTGCCTGGAGTGGGGACTTCACAGATACGCAGTATTTT. Encoded protein: CAWSGDFTDTQYF. The chain is built from TRBV30 and TRBJ2-3, with D possibly TRBD2 on 6 matching bases. V was pared by 1 base and J by 2 bases, with 7 bases between. Germline lookup yields CDR1 GTSNPN and CDR2 SVGIG (reference sequence). This CDR3 is 13 amino acids long.

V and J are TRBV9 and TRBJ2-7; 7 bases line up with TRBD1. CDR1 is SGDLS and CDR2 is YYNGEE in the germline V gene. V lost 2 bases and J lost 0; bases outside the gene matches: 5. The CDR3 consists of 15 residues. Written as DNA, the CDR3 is TGTGCCAGCAGCGTTTCGGGACAGATCTCCTACGAGCAGTACTTC. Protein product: CASSVSGQISYEQYF.

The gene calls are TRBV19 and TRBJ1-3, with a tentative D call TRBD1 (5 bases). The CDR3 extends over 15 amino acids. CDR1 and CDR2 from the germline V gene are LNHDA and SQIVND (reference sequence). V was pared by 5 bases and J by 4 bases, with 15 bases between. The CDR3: CASSYNQGVGNTIYF. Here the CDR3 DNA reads TGTGCCAGTAGTTACAACCAGGGCGTCGGAAACACCATATATTTT.

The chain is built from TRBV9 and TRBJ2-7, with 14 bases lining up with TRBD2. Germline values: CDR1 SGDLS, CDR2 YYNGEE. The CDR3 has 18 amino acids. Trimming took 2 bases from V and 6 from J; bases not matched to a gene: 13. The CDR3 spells CASSVTSGRASGLGEQYF. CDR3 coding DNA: TGTGCCAGCAGCGTGACTAGCGGGAGGGCCTCCGGTTTGGGCGAGCAGTACTTC.

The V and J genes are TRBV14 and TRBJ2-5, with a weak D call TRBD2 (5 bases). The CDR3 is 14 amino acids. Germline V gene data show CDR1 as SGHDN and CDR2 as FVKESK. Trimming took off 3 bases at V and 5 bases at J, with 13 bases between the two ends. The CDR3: CASSQRALLETQYF. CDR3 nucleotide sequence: TGTGCCAGCAGCCAGAGGGCCTTGCTGGAGACCCAGTACTTC.

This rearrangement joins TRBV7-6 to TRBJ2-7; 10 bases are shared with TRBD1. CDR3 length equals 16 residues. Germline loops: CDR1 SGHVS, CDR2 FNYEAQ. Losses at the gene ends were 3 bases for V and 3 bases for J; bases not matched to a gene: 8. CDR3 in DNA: TGTGCCAGCAGCTTTGGGACCGGGACAGGGGACTACGAGCAGTACTTC. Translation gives CASSFGTGTGDYEQYF.

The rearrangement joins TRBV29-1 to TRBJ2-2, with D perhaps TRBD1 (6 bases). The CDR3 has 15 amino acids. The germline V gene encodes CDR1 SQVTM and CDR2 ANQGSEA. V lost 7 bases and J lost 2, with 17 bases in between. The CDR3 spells CSARKTGVNTGELFF. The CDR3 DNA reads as TGCAGCGCCAGGAAGACAGGAGTAAACACCGGGGAGCTGTTTTTT.

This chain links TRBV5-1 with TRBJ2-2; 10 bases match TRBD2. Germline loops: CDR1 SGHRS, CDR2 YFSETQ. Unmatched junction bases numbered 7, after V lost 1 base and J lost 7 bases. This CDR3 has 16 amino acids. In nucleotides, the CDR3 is TGCGCCAGCAGCTTGACTCTAGCGGGAGTAGGCGGGGAGCTGTTTTTT. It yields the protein CASSLTLAGVGGELFF.

The CDR3 region has the DNA TGTGCCAGTAGTCAAAACCAGGGTTACGAGCAGTACTTC. The encoded protein is CASSQNQGYEQYF. The chain employs TRBV19 and TRBJ2-7; TRBD1 might be the D (5 bases). V was clipped by 5 bases and J by 4 bases, with 12 bases between them. The CDR3 is made up of 13 amino acids. Germline V lookup: CDR1 LNHDA, CDR2 SQIVND (reference sequence).

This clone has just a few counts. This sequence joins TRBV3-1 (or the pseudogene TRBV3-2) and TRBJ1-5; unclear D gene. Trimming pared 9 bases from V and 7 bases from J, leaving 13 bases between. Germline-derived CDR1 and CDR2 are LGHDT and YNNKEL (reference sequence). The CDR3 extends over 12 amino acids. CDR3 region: CARGSVWQPQHF. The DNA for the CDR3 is TGTGCCAGGGGCTCGGTGTGGCAGCCCCAGCATTTT.

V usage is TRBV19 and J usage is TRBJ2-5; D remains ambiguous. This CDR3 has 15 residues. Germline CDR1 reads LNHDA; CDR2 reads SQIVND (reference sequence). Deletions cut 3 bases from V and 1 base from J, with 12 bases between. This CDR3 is CASSISRAFQETQYF. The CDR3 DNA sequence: TGTGCCAGTAGTATTTCGCGCGCGTTCCAAGAGACCCAGTACTTC.

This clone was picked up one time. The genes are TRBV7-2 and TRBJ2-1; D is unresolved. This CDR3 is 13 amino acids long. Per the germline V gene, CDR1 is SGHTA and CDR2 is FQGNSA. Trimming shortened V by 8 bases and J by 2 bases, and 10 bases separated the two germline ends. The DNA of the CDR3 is TGTGCCAGCTCCCTGGCGGCCTACAATGAGCAGTTCTTC. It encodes CASSLAAYNEQFF.

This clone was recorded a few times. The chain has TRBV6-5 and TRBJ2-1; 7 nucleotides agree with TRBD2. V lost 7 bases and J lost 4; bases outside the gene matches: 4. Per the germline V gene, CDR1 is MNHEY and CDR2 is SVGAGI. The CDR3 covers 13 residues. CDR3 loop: CASTLAEYNEQFF. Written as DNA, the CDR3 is TGTGCCAGCACCCTAGCGGAATACAATGAGCAGTTCTTC.

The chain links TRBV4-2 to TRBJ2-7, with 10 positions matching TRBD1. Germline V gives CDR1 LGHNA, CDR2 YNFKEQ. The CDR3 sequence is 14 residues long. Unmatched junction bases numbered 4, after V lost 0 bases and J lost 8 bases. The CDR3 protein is CASSQERTGGKQYF. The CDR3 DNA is TGTGCCAGCAGCCAAGAGAGGACAGGGGGTAAGCAGTACTTC.

CDR3 loop: CASSIEQPQHF. In nucleotides, the CDR3 is TGTGCCAGCAGCATAGAACAGCCCCAGCATTTT. The J gene is TRBJ1-5, the V gene TRBV21-1. TRBV21-1 is annotated as a pseudogene. This CDR3 has 11 amino acids.

CDR3 coding DNA: TGTGCCAGCGACCTTCTAGCGGGAGATAATGAGCAGTTCTTC. It encodes CASDLLAGDNEQFF. The chain recombines TRBV7-8 with TRBJ2-1; 10 bases fit TRBD2. Germline assignment: CDR1 SGHVS and CDR2 FQNEAQ. V shed 8 bases and J 7 bases; nucleotides not matched to a gene: 8. The CDR3 loop spans 14 amino acids.

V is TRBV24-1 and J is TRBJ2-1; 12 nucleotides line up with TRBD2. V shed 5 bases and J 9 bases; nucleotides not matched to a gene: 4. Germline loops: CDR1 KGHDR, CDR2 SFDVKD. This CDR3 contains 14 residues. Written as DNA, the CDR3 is TGTGCCACCAGTGGACTAGCGGGAGAGGGTGAGCAGTTCTTC. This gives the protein CATSGLAGEGEQFF.

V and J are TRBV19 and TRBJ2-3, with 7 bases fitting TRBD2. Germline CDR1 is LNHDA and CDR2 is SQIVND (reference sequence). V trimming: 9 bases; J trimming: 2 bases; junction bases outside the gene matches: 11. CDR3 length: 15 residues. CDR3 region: CASREGGAPTDTQYF. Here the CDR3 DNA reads TGTGCCAGCAGGGAGGGAGGGGCGCCCACAGATACGCAGTATTTT.

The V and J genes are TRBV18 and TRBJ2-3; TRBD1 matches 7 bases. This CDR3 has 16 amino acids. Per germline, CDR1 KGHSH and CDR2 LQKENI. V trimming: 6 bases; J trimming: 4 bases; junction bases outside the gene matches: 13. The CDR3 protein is CASSVGKTGYADTQYF. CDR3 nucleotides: TGTGCCAGCTCGGTGGGGAAGACAGGGTATGCAGATACGCAGTATTTT.

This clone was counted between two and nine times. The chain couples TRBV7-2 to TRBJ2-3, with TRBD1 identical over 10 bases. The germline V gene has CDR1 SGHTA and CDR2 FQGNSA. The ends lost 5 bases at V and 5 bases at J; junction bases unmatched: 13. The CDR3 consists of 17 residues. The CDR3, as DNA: TGTGCCAGCAGCCATAAACTAGGGACAGGGGTTGGAGATACGCAGTATTTT. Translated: CASSHKLGTGVGDTQYF.